This is a list of T cell receptor beta chains from one sample in a study of identical twins. TCRdb processed the 5' RACE reads anew with MiXCR; each CDR3 protein has one entry. Altogether 200,000 to 300,000 distinct CDR3 sequences are present, about 7.3% being singletons, with the ten largest covering under 4%. The same sample was also used in a study of yellow fever vaccine responses in identical twins.

Sequences were obtained from memory (CD45RO+) T cells sorted from blood. Receptor source: a woman aged 18 to 35 in good health. CDR3s include the opening cysteine and the closing phenylalanine or tryptophan. A D gene is named only where the DNA matches it firmly. Clone size is given for some rows only: seen once, a few or many times, or a class if the clone is expanded.

clone_size j_call v_call d_call cdr3_nt cdr3_aa
NA TRBJ2-3 TRBV2 TRBD2 TGTGCCAGCAGAGTAGCGGGTCAAACCCCAGATACGCAGTATTTT CASRVAGQTPDTQYF
NA TRBJ2-3 TRBV9 NA TGTGCCAGCAGCACCAAGGCGGGGGCCACAGATACGCAGTATTTT CASSTKAGATDTQYF
few TRBJ2-3 TRBV7-8 NA TGTGCCAGCAGCACCAGGCGTTCTAGCACAGATACGCAGTATTTT CASSTRRSSTDTQYF
few TRBJ2-1 TRBV13 TRBD2 TGTGCCAGCAGCCGCCGGGACTACCGTTACAATGAGCAGTTCTTC CASSRRDYRYNEQFF
NA TRBJ2-1 TRBV11-2 TRBD1 TGTGCCAGCAGCCGGACAGGCGTTAGCTCCTACAATGAGCAGTTCTTC CASSRTGVSSYNEQFF
many TRBJ2-1 TRBV7-2 TRBD2 TGTGCCAGCAGCTTACAGGGACTAGGGGGTGATGAGCAGTTCTTC CASSLQGLGGDEQFF
NA TRBJ2-5 TRBV20-1 TRBD2 TGCAGTGCCGGGACTAGCCCGCAATTGTACTTC CSAGTSPQLYF
NA TRBJ2-1 TRBV2 TRBD1 TGTGCCAGCAGTGCCAGGGGGTACAATGAGCAGTTCTTC CASSARGYNEQFF
many TRBJ1-2 TRBV12-3/TRBV12-4 TRBD1 TGTGCCAGCAATTTACAGGGGGCCGGTGGCTACACCTTC CASNLQGAGGYTF
few TRBJ2-3 TRBV20-1 TRBD2 TGCAGTGCTAGCGGGGCTAGCGGAAGCACAGATACGCAGTATTTT CSASGASGSTDTQYF
many TRBJ1-2 TRBV3-1 TRBD1 TGTGCCAGCAGCCCTTTGACAGGGTTTAGTGGCTACACCTTC CASSPLTGFSGYTF
many TRBJ2-1 TRBV5-5 TRBD2 TGTGCCAGCAGCTTGGTAGCGGGGGGGGGTTCCTACAATGAGCAGTTCTTC CASSLVAGGGSYNEQFF
many TRBJ1-4 TRBV5-1 NA TGCGCCAGCAGGACAAGCTTTCCAACTAATGAAAAACTGTTTTTT CASRTSFPTNEKLFF
many TRBJ2-3 TRBV5-1 NA TGCGCCAGCAGCTTGGGCGGGGCCCCAGATACGCAGTATTTT CASSLGGAPDTQYF
NA TRBJ2-4 TRBV6-1 NA TGTGCCAGCACCCCCGGGACGGGGGAAAACATTCAGTACTTC CASTPGTGENIQYF
many TRBJ2-1 TRBV12-3/TRBV12-4 NA TGTGCCAGCAGTTTAGTCGGGGACTCCTACAATGAGCAGTTCTTC CASSLVGDSYNEQFF
few TRBJ2-7 TRBV5-5 TRBD1 TGTGCCAGCAGCCTAACAGGGGCGCCCTACGAGCAGTACTTC CASSLTGAPYEQYF
few TRBJ2-7 TRBV5-5 NA TGTGCCAGCAGCCCCGAAGTTGGCGAGATCCGGAGGGAGCAGTACTTC CASSPEVGEIRREQYF
few TRBJ2-7 TRBV6-1 TRBD2 TGTGCCAGCAGTGAAGTAGGGACTAGCGGAACCTACGAGCAGTACTTC CASSEVGTSGTYEQYF
NA TRBJ2-7 TRBV7-2 TRBD2 TGTGCCAGCAGCTTATTCGGAGCGGGAGGGCCGGGGTACGAGCAGTACTTC CASSLFGAGGPGYEQYF
many TRBJ2-5 TRBV7-8 NA TGTGCCAGCAGCTTAGACTTAAAAGAGACCCAGTACTTC CASSLDLKETQYF
many TRBJ2-3 TRBV5-1 NA TGCGCCAGCAGCTTGGTTAGGACGGATTCAGATACGCAGTATTTT CASSLVRTDSDTQYF
many TRBJ2-7 TRBV27 TRBD2 TGTGCCAGCAGTACCCTAGCGGCGCAAAATCGGTACGAGCAGTACTTC CASSTLAAQNRYEQYF
NA TRBJ2-1 TRBV27 TRBD2 TGTGCCAGCAGTTACGGACTAGCGGGAGCTCACCGGTCCTACAATGAGCAGTTCTTC CASSYGLAGAHRSYNEQFF
many TRBJ2-7 TRBV12-3/TRBV12-4 NA TGTGCCAGCAGTTTTGACTACCAAATTGGAAGTAACGAGCAGTACTTC CASSFDYQIGSNEQYF
NA TRBJ2-7 TRBV27 NA TGTGCCAGCTCAAACGTACCGGGACAAACCTACGAGCAGTACTTC CASSNVPGQTYEQYF
few TRBJ2-5 TRBV20-1 TRBD2 TGCAGTGCCCCTTGGGACTATAAGGAGACCCAGTACTTC CSAPWDYKETQYF
many TRBJ2-1 TRBV12-3/TRBV12-4 TRBD2 TGTGCCAGCAATACCGCCGGGACTAGCGGCCTCGATGAGCAGTTCTTC CASNTAGTSGLDEQFF
NA TRBJ2-7 TRBV20-1 TRBD1 TGCAGTGCTAAAGGGGACAGCCCACCCTACGAGCAGTACTTC CSAKGDSPPYEQYF
NA TRBJ2-2 TRBV1 NA TGCACCAGCAGCCTCCGACAGACCAACACCGGGGAGCTGTTTTTT CTSSLRQTNTGELFF
few TRBJ2-1 TRBV20-1 NA TGCAGTGCTAGAGCGGATAAGGACTACAATGAGCAGTTCTTC CSARADKDYNEQFF
medium-sized TRBJ1-1 TRBV29-1 NA TGCAGCGTTGAAGAGGGGGTCTGGGGGGAAGCTTTCTTT CSVEEGVWGEAFF
many TRBJ2-2 TRBV7-3 TRBD2 TGTGCCAGCAGCTTATTGCCCGGTGGTAGCGGGAGGGTCGCCGGCGAGCTGTTTTTT CASSLLPGGSGRVAGELFF
NA TRBJ2-1 TRBV5-1 NA TGCGCCAGCAGCTTGGGGGGTAGCGGAGCCTACTACAATGAGCAGTTCTTC CASSLGGSGAYYNEQFF
few TRBJ2-3 TRBV6-1 NA TGTGCCAGCAGTGGGACAACAAGCACAGATACGCAGTATTTT CASSGTTSTDTQYF
NA TRBJ2-2 TRBV12-5 TRBD2 TGTGCTAGTGGTTCAATACCGGGGGGAGGCACCGGGGAGCTGTTTTTT CASGSIPGGGTGELFF